One and the same sample provided the 18 T cell receptor beta chains below, sequenced in a study of T cells in localized non-small cell lung cancer. The table came from immunoSEQ multiplex PCR; TCRdb's copy has only in-frame clones and leaves some out. Among 59,000 or so clones listed, approximately 90% were seen once. Sequencing used peripheral blood, obtained before any cancer treatment. All receptors come from a man between 40 and 69 years old with stage I lung adenocarcinoma.

V usage is TRBV13 and J usage is TRBJ1-1; D not resolved. V was pared by 2 bases and J by 1 base, with 17 bases between. Germline V CDR1 and CDR2: PRHDT, FYEKMQ (reference sequence). The length of the CDR3 is 17 residues. Here the CDR3 reads CASSLLALRTANTEAFF. In nucleotides, the CDR3 is TGTGCCAGCAGCTTATTGGCCCTCAGAACAGCGAACACTGAAGCTTTCTTT. The full variable domain, in which reference TRBV13 and TRBJ1-1 provide the parts outside the CDR3, is AAGVIQSPRHLIKEKRETATLKCYPIPRHDTVYWYQQGPGQDPQFLISFYEKMQSDKGSIPDRFSAQQFSDYHSELNMSSLELGDSALYFCASSLLALRTANTEAFFGQGTRLTVV.

The CDR3 reads CASSSRGYGYTF. For the CDR3, the DNA is TGTGCCAGCAGCTCCAGGGGCTATGGCTACACCTTC. The rearrangement joins TRBV11-2 to TRBJ1-2, with D perhaps TRBD1 (6 bases). The CDR3 covers 12 residues. Germline V gene data show CDR1 as SGHAT and CDR2 as FQNNGV. The V end lost 4 bases, the J end lost 4 bases, and 7 bases lay between the germline ends.

V gene TRBV18 combines with J gene TRBJ2-5, with 11 positions matching TRBD1. This CDR3 has 15 residues. V lost 2 bases, J lost 5 bases, and 4 bases stayed unmatched. Germline values: CDR1 KGHSH, CDR2 LQKENI. The CDR3 here is CASSPRTGGRETQYF. The CDR3 region has the DNA TGTGCCAGCTCACCAAGGACAGGGGGCCGGGAGACCCAGTACTTC.

The rearrangement uses TRBV4-1 and TRBJ2-5, with TRBD1 as a possible D gene (5 bases). The germline gives CDR1 MGHRA, CDR2 YSYEKL. Trimming removed 0 bases from V and 3 bases from J, with 20 bases in between. The CDR3 is made up of 18 amino acids. In DNA form, the CDR3 reads TGCGCCAGCAGCCAAGATCGGGCTTGGGGCCCGACAGAAGAGACCCAGTACTTC. This encodes CASSQDRAWGPTEETQYF.

This clone was seen a single time. The chain employs TRBV28 and TRBJ2-7; D is unclear. The CDR3 covers 14 residues. Trimming pared 2 bases from V and 3 bases from J, leaving 11 bases between. Germline V gene data show CDR1 as MDHEN and CDR2 as SYDVKM. CDR3 nucleotide sequence: TGTGCCAGCAGTTTAGGGTTTACAGACTACGAGCAGTACTTC. It yields the protein CASSLGFTDYEQYF. Together with reference TRBV28 and TRBJ2-7, the CDR3 gives the full variable domain: DVKVTQSSRYLVKRTGEKVFLECVQDMDHENMFWYRQDPGLGLRLIYFSYDVKMKEKGDIPEGYSVSREKKERFSLILESASTNQTSMYLCASSLGFTDYEQYFGPGTRLTVT.

The chain uses TRBV28 and TRBJ2-7; no firm D call. The CDR3 spans 12 residues. The V and J ends lost 3 bases and 3 bases respectively, with 6 bases between them. Germline V gene lookup returns CDR1 MDHEN and CDR2 SYDVKM. In nucleotides, the CDR3 is TGTGCCAGCAGTTTCCTGGACTACGAGCAGTACTTC. It codes for CASSFLDYEQYF.

This chain joins TRBV5-4 and TRBJ2-3; TRBD2 matches 7 bases. Germline lookup yields CDR1 SGHNT and CDR2 YYREEE (reference sequence). J lost 0 bases, V lost 4 bases, and 2 bases had no gene match. The CDR3 runs 14 residues. The CDR3 region has the DNA TGTGCCAGCAGCCCTAGCGGAAGCACAGATACGCAGTATTTT. As protein: CASSPSGSTDTQYF.

The chain employs TRBV7-9 and TRBJ1-2, with TRBD1 matching 7 bases. This CDR3 has 14 amino acids. The V and J ends lost 1 base and 6 bases, in that order; junction bases with no gene match: 5. Germline CDR1 SEHNR, CDR2 FQNEAQ (reference sequence). DNA of the CDR3: TGTGCCAGCAGCTTAGATCAGGGGGTCGATGGCTACACCTTC. Protein product: CASSLDQGVDGYTF.

This chain links TRBV2 with TRBJ2-7; 9 positions agree with TRBD1. The V and J ends lost 8 bases and 7 bases, in that order; junction bases with no gene match: 9. Per the germline V gene, CDR1 is SNHLY and CDR2 is FYNNEI. This CDR3 contains 13 residues. This CDR3 reads CASGGQGGLEQYF. The CDR3 nucleotides are TGTGCCAGCGGGGGACAGGGAGGACTAGAGCAGTACTTC.

Remarks on this clone: This may come from a read error, since a much larger clone is one base off. This chain links TRBV27 with TRBJ2-7; D unclear. Germline loops: CDR1 MNHEY, CDR2 SMNVEV (reference sequence). The CDR3 covers 15 residues. For the CDR3, the DNA is TGTACCAGCAGTTTTGAGGCCTCCCCGCTCTACGAGCAGTACTTC. It specifies CTSSFEASPLYEQYF.

This clone has more than one count but fewer than ten. This rearrangement joins TRBV11-3 to TRBJ1-2; D unclear. The CDR3 extends over 15 amino acids. CDR1 and CDR2 from the germline V gene are SGHNT and YENEEA. Trimming took 4 bases from V and 3 from J, leaving 15 bases between them. CDR3 nucleotide sequence: TGTGCCAGCAGCTCAACCCCTACAGCCCACTATGGCTACACCTTC. Translation gives CASSSTPTAHYGYTF.

The genes are TRBV5-6 and TRBJ2-7; perhaps TRBD1 as D (5 bases). The CDR3 sequence is 13 residues long. CDR1 is SGHDT, CDR2 YYEEEE, per germline. The V and J ends lost 0 bases and 3 bases respectively, with 7 bases between them. In nucleotides, the CDR3 is TGTGCCAGCAGCTTGGCAAGGGGCTACGAGCAGTACTTC. This gives the protein CASSLARGYEQYF.

Only one count was recorded for this clone. The chain recombines TRBV6-4 with TRBJ2-1; D perhaps matches TRBD2 (5 bases). Germline V gene data show CDR1 as MRHNA and CDR2 as SNTAGT. This CDR3 is 15 amino acids long. V was clipped by 3 bases and J by 0 bases, with 9 bases between them. The CDR3 DNA sequence: TGTGCCAGCAGTGAGGCGAGCGGCTCCTACAATGAGCAGTTCTTC. This translates into CASSEASGSYNEQFF.

V and J are TRBV9 and TRBJ1-5, with TRBD1 matching 8 bases. The CDR3 runs 15 residues. V was pared by 3 bases and J by 4 bases, with 6 bases of the junction left unmatched. Germline CDR1 and CDR2: SGDLS and YYNGEE. In DNA, the CDR3 is TGTGCCAGCAGCGGAGGGACAGGCTTAAATCAGCCCCAGCATTTT. Its translation: CASSGGTGLNQPQHF.

The chain combines TRBV25-1 with TRBJ1-2; D not resolved. CDR3 length: 9 residues. The ends were cut back, 9 bases at V and 7 bases at J, with 6 bases in the middle. Germline V gene data show CDR1 as MGHDK and CDR2 as SYGVNS. Here the CDR3 DNA reads TGTGCCAGGATATGTGGCTACACCTTC. Protein: CARICGYTF.

This chain uses TRBV30 with TRBJ1-3; D unresolved. Trimming left V 1 base short and J 0 bases short, with 7 bases between. CDR3 length: 14 residues. The germline V gene has CDR1 GTSNPN and CDR2 SVGIG (reference sequence). CDR3 sequence: CAWSEGTSGNTIYF. CDR3 coding DNA: TGTGCCTGGAGTGAGGGTACCTCTGGAAACACCATATATTTT.

V gene TRBV11-3 combines with J gene TRBJ2-1; possible D gene TRBD1, 6 bases. The CDR3 is made up of 14 amino acids. The V end was cut by 3 bases, the J end by 8 bases, with 14 bases between. Germline CDR1 is SGHNT and CDR2 is YENEEA. The CDR3 DNA follows: TGTGCCAGCAGCTTCGGCAGGGGCACGGATGAGCAGTTCTTC. This encodes CASSFGRGTDEQFF.

V gene TRBV7-8 combines with J gene TRBJ2-7, with 12 bases matching TRBD2. After removal of 5 bases from V and 5 bases from J, the junction contained 7 bases not matched to a gene. The V gene's germline CDR1 is SGHVS and CDR2 FQNEAQ. The CDR3 has 15 amino acids. CDR3 region: CASSDRTSGTHEQYF. The DNA for the CDR3 is TGTGCCAGCAGCGACCGGACTAGCGGGACCCACGAGCAGTACTTC.